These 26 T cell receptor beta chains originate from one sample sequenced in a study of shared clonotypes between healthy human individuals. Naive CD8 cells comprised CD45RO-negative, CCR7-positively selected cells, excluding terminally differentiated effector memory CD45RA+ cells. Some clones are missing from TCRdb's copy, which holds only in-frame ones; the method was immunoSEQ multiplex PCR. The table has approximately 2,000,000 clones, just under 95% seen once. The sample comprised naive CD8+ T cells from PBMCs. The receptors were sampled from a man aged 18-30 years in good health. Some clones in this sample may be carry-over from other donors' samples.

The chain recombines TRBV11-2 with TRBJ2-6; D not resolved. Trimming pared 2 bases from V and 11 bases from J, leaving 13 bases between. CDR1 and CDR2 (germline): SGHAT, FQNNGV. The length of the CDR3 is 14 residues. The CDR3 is CASSLTDARDVLTF. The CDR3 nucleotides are TGTGCCAGCAGCTTAACGGACGCTAGGGACGTCCTGACTTTC.

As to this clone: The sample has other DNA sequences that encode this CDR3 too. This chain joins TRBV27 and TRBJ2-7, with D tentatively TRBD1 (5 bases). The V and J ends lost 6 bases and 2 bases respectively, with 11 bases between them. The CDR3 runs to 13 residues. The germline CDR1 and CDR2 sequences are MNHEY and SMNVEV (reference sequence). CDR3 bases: TGTGCCAGCAGCTGGGGCAGCACCTACGAGCAGTACTTC. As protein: CASSWGSTYEQYF.

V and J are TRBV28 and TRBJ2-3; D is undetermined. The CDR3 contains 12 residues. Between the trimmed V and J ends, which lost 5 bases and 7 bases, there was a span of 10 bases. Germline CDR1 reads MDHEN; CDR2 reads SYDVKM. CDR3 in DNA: TGTGCCAGCAGTCCCTCCCGGTATACGCAGTATTTT. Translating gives CASSPSRYTQYF.

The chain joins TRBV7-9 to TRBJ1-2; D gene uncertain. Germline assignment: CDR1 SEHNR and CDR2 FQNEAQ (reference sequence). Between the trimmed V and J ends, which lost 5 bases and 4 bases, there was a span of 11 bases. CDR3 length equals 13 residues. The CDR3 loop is CASSAAISYGYTF. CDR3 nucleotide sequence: TGTGCCAGCAGCGCCGCAATTAGCTATGGCTACACCTTC.

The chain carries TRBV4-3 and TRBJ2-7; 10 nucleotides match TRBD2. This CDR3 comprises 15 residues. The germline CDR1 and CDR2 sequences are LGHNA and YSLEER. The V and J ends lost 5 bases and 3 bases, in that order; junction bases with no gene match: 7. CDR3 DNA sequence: TGCGCCAGCAGCACTATAGCGGGAGGAATCTACGAGCAGTACTTC. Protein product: CASSTIAGGIYEQYF.

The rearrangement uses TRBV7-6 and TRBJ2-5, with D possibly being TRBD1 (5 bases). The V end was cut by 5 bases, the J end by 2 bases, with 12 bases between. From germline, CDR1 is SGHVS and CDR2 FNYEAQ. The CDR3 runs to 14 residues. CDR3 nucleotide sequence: TGTGCCAGCAGCAATGACAGATCACAAGAGACCCAGTACTTC. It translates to CASSNDRSQETQYF.

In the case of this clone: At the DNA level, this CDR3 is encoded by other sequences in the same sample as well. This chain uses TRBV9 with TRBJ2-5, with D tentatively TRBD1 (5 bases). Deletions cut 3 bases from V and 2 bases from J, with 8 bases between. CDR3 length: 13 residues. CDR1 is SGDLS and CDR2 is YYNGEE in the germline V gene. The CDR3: CASSGGTQETQYF. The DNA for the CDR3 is TGTGCCAGCAGCGGGGGCACACAAGAGACCCAGTACTTC.

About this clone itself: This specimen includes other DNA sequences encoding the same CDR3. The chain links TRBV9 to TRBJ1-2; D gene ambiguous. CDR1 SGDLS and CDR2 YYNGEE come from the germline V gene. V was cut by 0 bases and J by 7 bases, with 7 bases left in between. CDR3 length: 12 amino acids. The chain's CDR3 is CASSVDGVGYTF. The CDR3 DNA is TGTGCCAGCAGCGTAGATGGGGTTGGCTACACCTTC.

Here the CDR3 reads CASRQTPDFRKGTF. The DNA of the CDR3 is TGTGCCAGCAGACAGACTCCGGACTTTCGAAAAGGCACCTTC. The chain has TRBV27 and TRBJ1-2; D unresolved. V was pared by 6 bases and J by 13 bases, with 24 bases between. Looked up from germline, CDR1 is MNHEY and CDR2 is SMNVEV (reference sequence). This CDR3 comprises 14 residues.

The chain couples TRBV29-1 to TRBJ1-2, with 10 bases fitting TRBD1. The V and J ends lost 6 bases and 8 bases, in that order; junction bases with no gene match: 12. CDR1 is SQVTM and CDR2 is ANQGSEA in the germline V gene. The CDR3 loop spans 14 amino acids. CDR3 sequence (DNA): TGCAGCGTGCAACGAGCCGGGACAGGGGAAGGCTACACCTTC. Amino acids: CSVQRAGTGEGYTF.

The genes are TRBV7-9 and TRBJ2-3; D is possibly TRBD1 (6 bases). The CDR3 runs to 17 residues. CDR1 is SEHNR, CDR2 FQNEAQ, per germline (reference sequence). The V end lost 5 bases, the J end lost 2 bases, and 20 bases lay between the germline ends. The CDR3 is CASSDGQSGTTTDTQYF. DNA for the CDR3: TGTGCCAGCAGCGACGGACAGTCGGGTACTACCACAGATACGCAGTATTTT.

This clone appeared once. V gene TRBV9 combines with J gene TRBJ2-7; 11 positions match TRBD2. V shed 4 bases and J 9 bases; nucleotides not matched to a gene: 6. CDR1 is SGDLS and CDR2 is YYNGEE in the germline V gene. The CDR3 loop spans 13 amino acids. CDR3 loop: CASSPGLADGQYF. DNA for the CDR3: TGTGCCAGCAGCCCGGGACTAGCGGACGGGCAGTACTTC.

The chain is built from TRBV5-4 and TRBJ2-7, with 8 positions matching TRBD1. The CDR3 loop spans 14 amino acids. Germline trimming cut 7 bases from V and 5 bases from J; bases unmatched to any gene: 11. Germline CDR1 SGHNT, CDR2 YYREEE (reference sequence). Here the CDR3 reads CASHPRDRRDEQYF. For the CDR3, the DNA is TGTGCCAGCCACCCCCGGGACAGGAGGGACGAGCAGTACTTC.

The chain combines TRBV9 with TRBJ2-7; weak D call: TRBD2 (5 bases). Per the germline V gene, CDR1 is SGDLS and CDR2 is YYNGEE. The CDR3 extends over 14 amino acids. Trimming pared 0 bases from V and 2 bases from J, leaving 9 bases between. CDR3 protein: CASSVVDYTYEQYF. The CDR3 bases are TGTGCCAGCAGCGTAGTTGACTACACCTACGAGCAGTACTTC.

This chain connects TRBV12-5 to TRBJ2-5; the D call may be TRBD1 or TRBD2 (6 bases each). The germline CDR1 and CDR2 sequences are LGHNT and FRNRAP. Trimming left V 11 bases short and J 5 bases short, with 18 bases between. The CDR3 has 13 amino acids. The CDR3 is CACSGGLGETQYF. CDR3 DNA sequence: TGTGCTTGTAGTGGGGGGCTCGGTGAGACCCAGTACTTC.

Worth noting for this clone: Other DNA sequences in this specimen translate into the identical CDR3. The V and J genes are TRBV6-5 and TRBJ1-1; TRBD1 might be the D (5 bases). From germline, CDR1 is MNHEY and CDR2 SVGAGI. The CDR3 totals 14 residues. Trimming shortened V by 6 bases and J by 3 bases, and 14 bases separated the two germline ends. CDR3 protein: CASSSGGEDTEAFF. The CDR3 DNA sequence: TGTGCCAGCAGCTCGGGGGGGGAGGACACTGAAGCTTTCTTT.

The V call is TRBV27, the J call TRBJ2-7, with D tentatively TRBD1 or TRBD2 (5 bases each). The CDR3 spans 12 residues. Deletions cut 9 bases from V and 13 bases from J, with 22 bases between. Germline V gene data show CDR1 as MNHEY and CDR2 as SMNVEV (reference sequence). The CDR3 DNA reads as TGTGCCAGGGGACGAGACGGTCAGAACAATTACTTC. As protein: CARGRDGQNNYF.

CDR3 in amino acids: CASSSDRGHDGYTF. CDR3 sequence (DNA): TGTGCCAGCAGTAGCGACAGGGGGCACGATGGCTACACCTTC. The genes are TRBV28 and TRBJ1-2, with TRBD1 identical over 10 bases. Germline V gives CDR1 MDHEN, CDR2 SYDVKM. V shed 5 bases, J shed 6 bases, and the junction held 6 bases outside the gene matches. The CDR3 is made up of 14 amino acids.

The CDR3 reads CASSQGLGRTNQPQHF. CDR3 DNA sequence: TGCGCCAGCAGCCAAGGGTTGGGAAGGACTAATCAGCCCCAGCATTTT. The chain uses TRBV4-1 and TRBJ1-5; no clear D gene. This CDR3 spans 16 amino acids. Trimming cost V 1 base and J 4 bases, with 14 bases left between them. Germline CDR1 reads MGHRA; CDR2 reads YSYEKL.

CDR3 amino acids: CASSPRKRTSGANVLTF. The CDR3 coding sequence is TGTGCCAGCAGCCCCCGTAAGCGGACCTCTGGGGCCAACGTCCTGACTTTC. The V call is TRBV11-2, the J call TRBJ2-6, with D possibly TRBD2 on 5 matching bases. The germline V and J ends were trimmed by 5 bases and 0 bases, with 14 bases remaining between them. Germline values: CDR1 SGHAT, CDR2 FQNNGV. This CDR3 contains 17 residues.

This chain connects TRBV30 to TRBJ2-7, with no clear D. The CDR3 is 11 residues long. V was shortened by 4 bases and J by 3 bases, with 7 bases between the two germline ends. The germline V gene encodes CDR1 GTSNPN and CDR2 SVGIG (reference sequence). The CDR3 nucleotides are TGTGCCTGGAAGTCAGACTACGAGCAGTACTTC. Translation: CAWKSDYEQYF.

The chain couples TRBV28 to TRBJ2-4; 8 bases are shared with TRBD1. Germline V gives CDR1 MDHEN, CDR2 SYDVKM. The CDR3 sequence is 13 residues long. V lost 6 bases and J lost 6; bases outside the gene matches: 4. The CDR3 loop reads CASRRTGTNIQYF. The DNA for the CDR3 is TGTGCCAGCAGAAGGACAGGGACAAACATTCAGTACTTC.

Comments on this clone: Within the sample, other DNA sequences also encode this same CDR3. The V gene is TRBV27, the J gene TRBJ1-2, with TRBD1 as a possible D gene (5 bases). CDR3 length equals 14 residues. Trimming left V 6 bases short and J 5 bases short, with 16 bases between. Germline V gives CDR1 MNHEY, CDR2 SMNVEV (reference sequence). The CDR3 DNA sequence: TGTGCCAGCAGCTTAAGCATCGGGGGATATGGCTACACCTTC. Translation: CASSLSIGGYGYTF.

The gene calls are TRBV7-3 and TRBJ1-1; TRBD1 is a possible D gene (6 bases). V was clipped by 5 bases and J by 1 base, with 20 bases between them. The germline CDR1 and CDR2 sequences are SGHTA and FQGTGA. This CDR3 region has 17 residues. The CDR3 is CASSDRGQKDWNTEAFF. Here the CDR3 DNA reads TGTGCCAGCAGCGACCGCGGACAGAAGGATTGGAACACTGAAGCTTTCTTT. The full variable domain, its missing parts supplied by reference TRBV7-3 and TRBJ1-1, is GAGVSQTPSNKVTEKGKYVELRCDPISGHTALYWYRQSLGQGPEFLIYFQGTGAADDSGLPNDRFFAVRPEGSVSTLKIQRTERGDSAVYLCASSDRGQKDWNTEAFFGQGTRLTVV.

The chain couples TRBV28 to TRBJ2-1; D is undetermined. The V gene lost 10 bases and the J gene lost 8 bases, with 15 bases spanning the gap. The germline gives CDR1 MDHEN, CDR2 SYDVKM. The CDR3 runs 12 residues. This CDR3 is CATSEYNDEQFF. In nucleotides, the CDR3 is TGTGCCACCTCAGAGTACAACGATGAGCAGTTCTTC.

The CDR3 DNA follows: TGTGCCAGCAGCTTTCGACAGATTGAAGCTTTCTTT. Residues: CASSFRQIEAFF. The chain uses TRBV11-2 and TRBJ1-1; D possibly corresponds to TRBD1 (5 bases). The length of the CDR3 is 12 residues. Germline V lookup: CDR1 SGHAT, CDR2 FQNNGV. The V end lost 3 bases, the J end lost 7 bases, and 9 bases lay between the germline ends.